Listed below are T cell receptor beta chains from one sample, sequenced in a study of response to subunit inactivated influenza vaccine. Using its own MiXCR run on the RT-PCR reads, TCRdb lists one record per CDR3 protein. Here the sample spans under 200,000 distinct CDR3 sequences, approximately 11% being singletons. The sample was non-naive T cells sorted from PBMCs, taken about 6 weeks after vaccination. These receptors all come from a man in his forties or fifties who received an inactivated influenza vaccine. CDR3s include the opening cysteine and the closing phenylalanine or tryptophan.

j_call,v_call,cdr3_aa
TRBJ2-1,TRBV7-9,CASSLVGGLDEQFF
TRBJ1-1,TRBV18,CASSPPGQQNTEAFF
TRBJ1-1,TRBV12-3/TRBV12-4,CASSPTGALVAFF
TRBJ2-7,TRBV10-3,CAISVGQGYEQYF
TRBJ1-4,TRBV27,CASSDPGQGDEKLFF
TRBJ2-5,TRBV10-3,CAIRDQRETQYF
TRBJ1-4,TRBV18,CASSLLANEKLFF
TRBJ2-1,TRBV20-1,CSASGISYNEQFF
TRBJ2-1,TRBV28,CASSLSTGGSYNEQFF
TRBJ1-1,TRBV7-8,CASSSNRGRTEAFF
TRBJ2-2,TRBV6-2/TRBV6-3,CASNLLANTGELFF
TRBJ1-2,TRBV9,CASSVVSRVRQGYTF
TRBJ2-7,TRBV11-2,CASSLPAGGWVTPTEQYF
TRBJ2-1,TRBV5-1,CASHPTSGGEQFF
TRBJ2-5,TRBV28,CASSPVGMGTQYF
TRBJ2-4,TRBV20-1,CSARDLKLAGGPGNIQYF
TRBJ2-5,TRBV7-2,CASSLVPIRETQYF
TRBJ2-3,TRBV12-3/TRBV12-4,CASSPGLAGIYTDTQYF
TRBJ1-3,TRBV29-1,CSVKGGHLNSGNTIYF
TRBJ2-3,TRBV7-2,CASSLMASGGAWDTQYF
TRBJ2-1,TRBV10-3,CAISGMGGRANEQFF
TRBJ2-7,TRBV7-9,CASSPTGRYYEQYF
TRBJ2-1,TRBV18,CASSRDTNEQFF
TRBJ2-1,TRBV12-3/TRBV12-4,CAFSLPFGERGITNEQFF
TRBJ1-2,TRBV11-3,CASSLEGTGECAGYTF
TRBJ2-7,TRBV9,CASSASAEQYF
TRBJ2-1,TRBV7-2,CASSSTSGVYNEQFF
TRBJ1-3,TRBV13,CASSLGLAGGNTIYF
TRBJ2-3,TRBV10-3,CAISGIADTQYF
TRBJ2-6,TRBV4-2,CASSEILAGGTGGANVLTF
TRBJ1-2,TRBV5-8,CASSYGWGLKKQGYTF
TRBJ2-7,TRBV11-2,CASSFLSGRGPLEQYF
TRBJ2-1,TRBV20-1,CSASPLAGFNEQFF